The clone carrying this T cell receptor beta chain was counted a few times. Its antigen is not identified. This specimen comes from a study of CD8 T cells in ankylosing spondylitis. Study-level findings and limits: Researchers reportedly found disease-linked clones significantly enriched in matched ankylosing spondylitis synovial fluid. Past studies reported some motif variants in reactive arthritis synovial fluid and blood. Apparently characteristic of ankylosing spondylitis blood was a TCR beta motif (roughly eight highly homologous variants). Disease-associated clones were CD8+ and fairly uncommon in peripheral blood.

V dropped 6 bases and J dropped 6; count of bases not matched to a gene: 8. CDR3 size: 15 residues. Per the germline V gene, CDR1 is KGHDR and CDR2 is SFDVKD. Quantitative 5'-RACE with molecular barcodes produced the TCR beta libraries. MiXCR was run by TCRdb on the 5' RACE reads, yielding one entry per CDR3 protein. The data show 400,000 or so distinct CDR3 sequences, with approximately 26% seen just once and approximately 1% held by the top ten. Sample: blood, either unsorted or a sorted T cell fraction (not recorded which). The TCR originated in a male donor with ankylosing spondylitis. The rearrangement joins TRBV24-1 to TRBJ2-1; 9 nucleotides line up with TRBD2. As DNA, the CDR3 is TGTGCCACCAGTCGGACTAGCGTTTTCGTCAATGAGCAGTTCTTC. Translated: CATSRTSVFVNEQFF.